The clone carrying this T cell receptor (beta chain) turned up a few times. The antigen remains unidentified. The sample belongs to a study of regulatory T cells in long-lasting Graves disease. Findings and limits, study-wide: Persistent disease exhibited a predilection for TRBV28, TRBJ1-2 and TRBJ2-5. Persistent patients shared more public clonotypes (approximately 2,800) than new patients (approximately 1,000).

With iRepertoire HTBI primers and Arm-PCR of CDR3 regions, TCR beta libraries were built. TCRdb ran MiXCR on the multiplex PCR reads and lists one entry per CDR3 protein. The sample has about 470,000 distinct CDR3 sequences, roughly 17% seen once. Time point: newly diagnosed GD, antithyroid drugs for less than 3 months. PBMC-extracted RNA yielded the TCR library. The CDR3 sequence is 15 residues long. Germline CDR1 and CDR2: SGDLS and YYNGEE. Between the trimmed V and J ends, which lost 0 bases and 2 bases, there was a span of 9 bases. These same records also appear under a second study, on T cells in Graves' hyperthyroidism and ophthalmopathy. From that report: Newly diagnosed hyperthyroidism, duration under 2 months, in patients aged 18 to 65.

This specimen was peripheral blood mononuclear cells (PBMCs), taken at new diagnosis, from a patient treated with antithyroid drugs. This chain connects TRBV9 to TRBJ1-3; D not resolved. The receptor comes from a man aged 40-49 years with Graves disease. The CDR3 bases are TGTGCCAGCAGCGTAGCCGGCAGTCCTGGAAACACCATATATTTT. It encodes CASSVAGSPGNTIYF. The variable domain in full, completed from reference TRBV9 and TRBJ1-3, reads DSGVTQTPKHLITATGQRVTLRCSPRSGDLSVYWYQQSLDQGLQFLIQYYNGEERAKGNILERFSAQQFPDLHSELNLSSLELGDSALYFCASSVAGSPGNTIYFGEGSWLTVV.